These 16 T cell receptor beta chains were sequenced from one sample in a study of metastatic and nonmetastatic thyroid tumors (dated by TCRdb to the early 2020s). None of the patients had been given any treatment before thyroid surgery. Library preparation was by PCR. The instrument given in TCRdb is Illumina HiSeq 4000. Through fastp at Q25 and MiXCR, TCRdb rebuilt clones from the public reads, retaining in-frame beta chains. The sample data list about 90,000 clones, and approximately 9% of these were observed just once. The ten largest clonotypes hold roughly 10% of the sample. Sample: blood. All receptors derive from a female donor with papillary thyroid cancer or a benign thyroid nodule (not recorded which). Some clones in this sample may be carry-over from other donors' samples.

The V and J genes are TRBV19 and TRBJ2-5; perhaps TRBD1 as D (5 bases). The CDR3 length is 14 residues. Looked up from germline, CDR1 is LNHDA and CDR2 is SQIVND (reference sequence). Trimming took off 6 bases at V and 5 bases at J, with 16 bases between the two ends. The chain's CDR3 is CASSPQAASETQYF. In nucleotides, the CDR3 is TGTGCCAGTAGCCCACAGGCGGCGAGTGAGACCCAGTACTTC.

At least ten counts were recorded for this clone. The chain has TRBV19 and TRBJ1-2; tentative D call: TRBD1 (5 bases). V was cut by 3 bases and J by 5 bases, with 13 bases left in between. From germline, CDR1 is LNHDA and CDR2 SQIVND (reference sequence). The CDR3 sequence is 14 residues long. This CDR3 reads CASSMSGTGYGYTF. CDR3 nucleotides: TGTGCCAGTAGTATGTCCGGGACGGGTTATGGCTACACCTTC.

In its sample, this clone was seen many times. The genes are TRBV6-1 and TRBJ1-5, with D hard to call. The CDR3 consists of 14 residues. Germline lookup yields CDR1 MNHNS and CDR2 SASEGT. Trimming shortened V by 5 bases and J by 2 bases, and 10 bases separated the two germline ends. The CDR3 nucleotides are TGTGCCAGCAGTTCCACCGGGGGCAATCAGCCCCAGCATTTT. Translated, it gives CASSSTGGNQPQHF.

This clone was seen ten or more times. In DNA, the CDR3 is TGTGCCAGCAGCCCCTGGGACAGCCCTGGGGAGACCCAGTACTTC. Amino acid sequence: CASSPWDSPGETQYF. The genes are TRBV9 and TRBJ2-5; TRBD1 aligns across 7 bases. The CDR3 is 15 residues long. Unmatched junction bases numbered 11, after V lost 4 bases and J lost 5 bases. The germline gives CDR1 SGDLS, CDR2 YYNGEE.

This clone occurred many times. CDR3 bases: TGTGCCAGCAATCTAGCGGGGTACACTGAAGCTTTCTTT. Translation gives CASNLAGYTEAFF. The V gene is TRBV11-2, the J gene TRBJ1-1; D is uncertain. Germline V gene sequence: CDR1 SGHAT, CDR2 FQNNGV. CDR3 length equals 13 residues. The V gene lost 7 bases and the J gene lost 3 bases, with 12 bases spanning the gap.

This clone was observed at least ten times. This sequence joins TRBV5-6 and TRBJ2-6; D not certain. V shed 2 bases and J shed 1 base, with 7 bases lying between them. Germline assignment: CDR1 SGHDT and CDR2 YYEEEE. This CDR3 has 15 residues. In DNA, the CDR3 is TGTGCCAGCAGCTTTAGCCAGTCTGGGGCCAACGTCCTGACTTTC. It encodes CASSFSQSGANVLTF.

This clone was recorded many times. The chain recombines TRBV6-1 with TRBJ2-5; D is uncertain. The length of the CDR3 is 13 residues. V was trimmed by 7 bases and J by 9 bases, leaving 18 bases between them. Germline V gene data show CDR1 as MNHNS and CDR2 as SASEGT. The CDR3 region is CASTHQIGLAQYF. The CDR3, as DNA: TGTGCCAGCACCCATCAAATCGGCCTGGCCCAGTACTTC.

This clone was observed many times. This CDR3 is CASSHRQEGDYGYTF. The CDR3 DNA reads as TGTGCCAGCAGTCACCGACAGGAGGGAGACTATGGCTACACCTTC. The genes are TRBV6-1 and TRBJ1-2; possibly TRBD1 for D (6 bases). The length of the CDR3 is 15 residues. Trimming removed 5 bases from V and 3 bases from J, with 16 bases in between. Germline V lookup: CDR1 MNHNS, CDR2 SASEGT.

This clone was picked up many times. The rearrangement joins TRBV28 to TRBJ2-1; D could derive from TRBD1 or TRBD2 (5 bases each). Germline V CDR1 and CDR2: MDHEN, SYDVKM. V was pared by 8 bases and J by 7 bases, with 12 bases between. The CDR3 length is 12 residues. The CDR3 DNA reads TGTGCCAGCCGGGACCCATGGAATGAGCAGTTCTTC. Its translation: CASRDPWNEQFF. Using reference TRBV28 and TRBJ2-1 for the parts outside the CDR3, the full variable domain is DVKVTQSSRYLVKRTGEKVFLECVQDMDHENMFWYRQDPGLGLRLIYFSYDVKMKEKGDIPEGYSVSREKKERFSLILESASTNQTSMYLCASRDPWNEQFFGPGTRLTVL.

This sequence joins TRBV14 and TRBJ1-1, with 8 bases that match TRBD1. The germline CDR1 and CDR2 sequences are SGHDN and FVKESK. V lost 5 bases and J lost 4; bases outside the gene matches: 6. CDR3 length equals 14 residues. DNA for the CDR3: TGTGCCAGCAGCAGAACAGGGGGAGGCACTGAAGCTTTCTTT. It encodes CASSRTGGGTEAFF.

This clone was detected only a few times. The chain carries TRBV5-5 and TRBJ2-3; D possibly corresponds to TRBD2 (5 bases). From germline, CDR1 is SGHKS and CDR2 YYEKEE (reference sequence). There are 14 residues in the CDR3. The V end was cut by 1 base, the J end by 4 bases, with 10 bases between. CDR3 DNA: TGTGCCAGCAGCTTGACTAGGGTGCCAGATACGCAGTATTTT. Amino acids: CASSLTRVPDTQYF.

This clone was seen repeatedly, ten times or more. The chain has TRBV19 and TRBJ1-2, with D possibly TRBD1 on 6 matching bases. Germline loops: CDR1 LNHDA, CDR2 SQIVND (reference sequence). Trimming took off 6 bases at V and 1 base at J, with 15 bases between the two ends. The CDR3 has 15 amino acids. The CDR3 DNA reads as TGTGCCAGTAGCCCAAACAGGGTTAATAACTATGGCTACACCTTC. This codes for CASSPNRVNNYGYTF.

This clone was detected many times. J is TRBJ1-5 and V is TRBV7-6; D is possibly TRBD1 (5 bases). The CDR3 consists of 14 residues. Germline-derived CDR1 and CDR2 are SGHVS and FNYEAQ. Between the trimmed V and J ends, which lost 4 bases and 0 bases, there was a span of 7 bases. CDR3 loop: CASSWGDSNQPQHF. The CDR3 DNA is TGTGCCAGCAGCTGGGGGGATAGCAATCAGCCCCAGCATTTT. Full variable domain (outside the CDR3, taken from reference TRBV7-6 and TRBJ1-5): GAGVSQSPRYKVTKRGQDVALRCDPISGHVSLYWYRQALGQGPEFLTYFNYEAQQDKSGLPNDRFSAERPEGSISTLTIQRTEQRDSAMYRCASSWGDSNQPQHFGDGTRLSIL.

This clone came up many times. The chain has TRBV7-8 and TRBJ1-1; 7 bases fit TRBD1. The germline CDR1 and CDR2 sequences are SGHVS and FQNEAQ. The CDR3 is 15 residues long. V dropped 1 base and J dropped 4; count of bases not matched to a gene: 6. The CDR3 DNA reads TGTGCCAGCAGCTTAGTTGGGGACAGTTTCACTGAAGCTTTCTTT. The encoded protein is CASSLVGDSFTEAFF.

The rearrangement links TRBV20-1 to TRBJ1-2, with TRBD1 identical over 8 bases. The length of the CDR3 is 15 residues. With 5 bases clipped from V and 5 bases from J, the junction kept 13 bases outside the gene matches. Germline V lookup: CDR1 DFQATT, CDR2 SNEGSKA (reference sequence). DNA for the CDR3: TGCAGTGCTTCCACACACTCGACAGGGGAATATGGCTACACCTTC. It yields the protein CSASTHSTGEYGYTF.

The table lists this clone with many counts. Here the CDR3 reads CASSLAGYIQYF. DNA for the CDR3: TGTGCCAGCAGTCTAGCGGGGTACATTCAGTACTTC. The rearrangement links TRBV28 to TRBJ2-4; 9 bases match TRBD2. Germline CDR1 is MDHEN and CDR2 is SYDVKM. V trimming: 5 bases; J trimming: 8 bases; junction bases outside the gene matches: 1. This CDR3 has 12 residues.